This T cell receptor (beta chain) was identified during a study of cytomegalovirus exposure and HLA in healthy donors. The PCR ran on 60 Vbeta and 13 Jbeta primers. Generated by immunoSEQ multiplex PCR, the TCRdb table keeps only in-frame clones and is missing some. The sample consists of approximately 110,000 clones, roughly 71% of them appearing once. The germline V gene encodes CDR1 SNHLY and CDR2 FYNNEI. The V end was cut by 3 bases, the J end by 0 bases, with 12 bases between. The CDR3 consists of 16 residues. The source material was PBMCs. This receptor was identified in a man aged 35 to 55 in good health and CMV-seropositive. The chain joins TRBV2 to TRBJ2-1, with D perhaps matching TRBD2 (5 bases). In nucleotides, the CDR3 is TGTGCCAGCAGTGACAGGTCAGGAGGCTCCTACAATGAGCAGTTCTTC. Translation: CASSDRSGGSYNEQFF.